The 32 T cell receptor beta chains in this list originate from one sample, sequenced in a study of early T cells in non-severe SARS-CoV-2 infection. One entry per CDR3 protein, called by TCRdb with MiXCR from the 5' RACE reads. The repertoire consists of about 31,000 distinct CDR3 sequences, with roughly 5.2% occurring once and the leading ten covering roughly 20%. Sequenced: whole blood. These receptors were taken from an adult who was a healthcare worker with PCR-confirmed SARS-CoV-2 infection or an uninfected control (not recorded which).

This clonotype came up many times. V usage is TRBV7-2 and J usage is TRBJ1-1; no definite D call. Trimming took 5 bases from V and 7 from J, leaving 11 bases between them. The CDR3 spans 12 residues. Germline V gene lookup returns CDR1 SGHTA and CDR2 FQGNSA. The CDR3 coding sequence is TGTGCCAGCAGCCCCTACGGTAGTGAAGCTTTCTTT. It specifies CASSPYGSEAFF. Combining the CDR3 with reference TRBV7-2 and TRBJ1-1 gives the whole variable domain GAGVSQSPSNKVTEKGKDVELRCDPISGHTALYWYRQSLGQGLEFLIYFQGNSAPDKSGLPSDRFSAERTGGSVSTLTIQRTQQEDSAVYLCASSPYGSEAFFGQGTRLTVV.

In its sample, this clonotype was seen a few times. The chain joins TRBV14 to TRBJ2-3; D is unclear. Germline V CDR1 and CDR2: SGHDN, FVKESK. V was clipped by 3 bases and J by 3 bases, with 7 bases between them. The CDR3 runs to 13 residues. CDR3 region: CASSQDGTDTQYF. The DNA of the CDR3 is TGTGCCAGCAGCCAGGACGGGACAGATACGCAGTATTTT. The full variable domain, rest sourced from reference TRBV14 and TRBJ2-3, is EAGVTQFPSHSVIEKGQTVTLRCDPISGHDNLYWYRRVMGKEIKFLLHFVKESKQDESGMPNNRFLAERTGGTYSTLKVQPAELEDSGVYFCASSQDGTDTQYFGPGTRLTVL.

About this clonotype: A much bigger clone sits one base away, suggesting this may be a read error. The V and J genes are TRBV24-1 and TRBJ2-1; 11 bases are shared with TRBD2. CDR1 and CDR2 (germline): KGHDR, SFDVKD. This CDR3 region has 15 residues. This CDR3 reads CVTSDLAGGRNEQFF. CDR3 bases: TGTGTCACCAGTGATTTAGCGGGAGGGCGGAATGAGCAGTTCTTC.

This clonotype was detected ten times or more. The chain carries TRBV6-2 or TRBV6-3 and TRBJ2-7, with a possible D match to TRBD2 (5 bases). This CDR3 has 12 amino acids. CDR1 is MNHEY and CDR2 is SVGEGT in the germline V gene. The V gene lost 7 bases and the J gene lost 0 bases, with 7 bases spanning the gap. CDR3 in amino acids: CASKGDSYEQYF. CDR3 coding DNA: TGTGCCAGCAAGGGAGACTCCTACGAGCAGTACTTC.

This clonotype has at least ten counts. The rearrangement joins TRBV20-1 to TRBJ2-1; 10 bases map to TRBD2. Germline V gene sequence: CDR1 DFQATT, CDR2 SNEGSKA (reference sequence). V lost 4 bases to trimming and J lost 9 bases; unmatched junction nucleotides: 9. The CDR3 has 14 amino acids. For the CDR3, the DNA is TGCAGTGCTATCGAACCGGGACTAGCGTTTGAGCAGTTCTTC. Its protein product is CSAIEPGLAFEQFF.

This clonotype showed up many times. The chain carries TRBV11-2 and TRBJ2-1, with D maybe TRBD2 (6 bases). The CDR3 consists of 15 residues. Trimming shortened V by 5 bases and J by 8 bases, and 19 bases separated the two germline ends. Germline CDR1 and CDR2: SGHAT and FQNNGV. CDR3 sequence: CASSQDGGIRYEQFF. CDR3 bases: TGTGCCAGCAGCCAAGACGGGGGAATCCGGTATGAGCAGTTCTTC.

This clonotype has a count of ten or more. The gene calls are TRBV6-1 and TRBJ1-2, with TRBD1 identical over 7 bases. This CDR3 region has 13 residues. CDR1 is MNHNS, CDR2 SASEGT, per germline. The V gene end was trimmed by 7 bases and the J gene end by 4 bases; junction bases not matched to a gene: 6. CDR3 protein: CASISTGTYGYTF. Here the CDR3 DNA reads TGTGCCAGCATTTCGACAGGGACCTATGGCTACACCTTC.

This clonotype is large in the sample. The gene calls are TRBV7-9 and TRBJ2-5, with 8 bases identical to TRBD2. Trimming at V came to 1 base and at J to 4 bases, leaving 11 bases not matched to a gene. The CDR3 extends over 17 amino acids. Germline assignment: CDR1 SEHNR and CDR2 FQNEAQ (reference sequence). Here the CDR3 DNA reads TGTGCCAGCAGCTTAGGGTCTGCGGGACTAGGGGCAGAGACCCAGTACTTC. This codes for CASSLGSAGLGAETQYF.

V usage is TRBV9 and J usage is TRBJ1-6; 9 bases are shared with TRBD1. V lost 4 bases to trimming and J lost 8 bases; unmatched junction nucleotides: 4. This CDR3 comprises 14 residues. Per the germline V gene, CDR1 is SGDLS and CDR2 is YYNGEE. CDR3 amino acids: CASSPGQGHSPLHF. Here the CDR3 DNA reads TGTGCCAGCAGCCCAGGACAGGGGCATTCACCCCTCCACTTT.

In this sample, this clonotype turned up many times. The rearrangement links TRBV6-6 to TRBJ1-2; unclear D gene. CDR1 and CDR2 from the germline V gene are MNHNY and SVGAGI (reference sequence). V dropped 2 bases and J dropped 1 base, with 11 bases sitting between them. The length of the CDR3 is 15 residues. The CDR3 coding sequence is TGTGCCAGCAGTTACAGAGGGAGCGGTAACTATGGCTACACCTTC. It translates to CASSYRGSGNYGYTF.

The chain is built from TRBV20-1 and TRBJ2-1, with 10 bases identical to TRBD2. Germline V gene lookup returns CDR1 DFQATT and CDR2 SNEGSKA (reference sequence). Germline trimming cut 6 bases from V and 3 bases from J; bases unmatched to any gene: 8. The CDR3 contains 15 residues. The CDR3 DNA reads TGCAGTGCCCAGGAAAGCGGGAGGGGCTACAATGAGCAGTTCTTC. Translation gives CSAQESGRGYNEQFF.

The rearrangement uses TRBV7-3 and TRBJ2-5; tentatively, D is TRBD2 (5 bases). This CDR3 has 13 amino acids. Germline-derived CDR1 and CDR2 are SGHTA and FQGTGA. Trimming stripped 4 bases from V and 5 bases from J, with 11 bases between. CDR3 residues: CASSSGRMETQYF. The CDR3 region has the DNA TGTGCCAGCAGCTCGGGGAGAATGGAGACCCAGTACTTC.

This clonotype was found a few times. J is TRBJ2-4 and V is TRBV7-9; D gene ambiguous. CDR1 and CDR2 (germline): SEHNR, FQNEAQ (reference sequence). With 0 bases removed from V and 1 base from J, the gap between germline ends came to 13 bases. CDR3 length: 17 residues. CDR3 amino acids: CASSLAREGLAKNIQYF. The CDR3, as DNA: TGTGCCAGCAGCTTAGCGCGTGAAGGGTTGGCCAAAAACATTCAGTACTTC. Full variable domain (missing parts from reference TRBV7-9 and TRBJ2-4): DTGVSQNPRHKITKRGQNVTFRCDPISEHNRLYWYRQTLGQGPEFLTYFQNEAQLEKSRLLSDRFSAERPKGSFSTLEIQRTEQGDSAMYLCASSLAREGLAKNIQYFGAGTRLSVL.

The CDR3 here is CASSPLYGKRGDGDTQYF. CDR3 coding DNA: TGTGCCAGCAGCCCGCTTTATGGCAAGCGGGGGGATGGAGATACGCAGTATTTT. This rearrangement joins TRBV3-1 to TRBJ2-3; 9 bases agree with TRBD2. After removal of 4 bases from V and 5 bases from J, the junction contained 16 bases not matched to a gene. Germline V lookup: CDR1 LGHDT, CDR2 YNNKEL (reference sequence). The CDR3 is 18 amino acids.

The V call is TRBV20-1, the J call TRBJ2-1, with TRBD2 identical over 8 bases. The junction had 10 bases not matched to a gene; V was cut back by 5 bases and J by 10 bases. CDR1 and CDR2 (germline): DFQATT, SNEGSKA (reference sequence). The CDR3 covers 13 residues. CDR3 sequence (DNA): TGCAGTGCTCCCCTTAGCGGGAAACCGGAGCAGTTCTTC. It is translated as CSAPLSGKPEQFF.

This clonotype turned up a few times. The J gene is TRBJ1-2, the V gene TRBV28; D is ambiguous. V dropped 3 bases and J dropped 8 bases, with 16 bases sitting between them. Germline loops: CDR1 MDHEN, CDR2 SYDVKM. CDR3 length: 14 residues. The CDR3 spells CASSLVRTVDGYTF. DNA of the CDR3: TGTGCCAGCAGTTTGGTCCGCACGGTGGACGGCTACACCTTC.

The chain employs TRBV13 and TRBJ2-7; TRBD1 aligns across 8 bases. This CDR3 spans 15 amino acids. V was pared by 5 bases and J by 5 bases, with 11 bases of the junction left unmatched. CDR1 PRHDT and CDR2 FYEKMQ come from the germline V gene (reference sequence). This CDR3 is CASSLSWDRPHEQYF. The CDR3 DNA reads TGTGCCAGCAGCCTCTCATGGGACAGGCCCCACGAGCAGTACTTC.

Only a few counts were recorded for this clonotype. The V and J genes are TRBV4-1 and TRBJ2-5; TRBD2 aligns across 7 bases. The ends lost 4 bases at V and 2 bases at J; junction bases unmatched: 7. The CDR3 is 15 residues long. CDR1 is MGHRA and CDR2 is YSYEKL in the germline V gene. Written as DNA, the CDR3 is TGCGCCAGCAGCCTAAGGGAGGGGAGGCAAGAGACCCAGTACTTC. The encoded protein is CASSLREGRQETQYF.

This clonotype was counted ten times or more. V usage is TRBV7-2 and J usage is TRBJ2-3; 9 positions match TRBD1. V dropped 4 bases and J dropped 5; count of bases not matched to a gene: 4. Germline assignment: CDR1 SGHTA and CDR2 FQGNSA. The length of the CDR3 is 14 residues. This CDR3 is CASSSRQGGDTQYF. In nucleotides, the CDR3 is TGTGCCAGCAGCTCTCGACAGGGGGGAGATACGCAGTATTTT.

The J gene is TRBJ2-1, the V gene TRBV7-9, with 9 bases fitting TRBD1. CDR1 is SEHNR and CDR2 is FQNEAQ in the germline V gene (reference sequence). V trimming: 3 bases; J trimming: 9 bases; junction bases outside the gene matches: 9. This CDR3 contains 15 residues. The CDR3 DNA sequence: TGTGCCAGCAGCTTCGGACAGGGGAACAGTTTTGAGCAGTTCTTC. It is translated as CASSFGQGNSFEQFF.

This clonotype was counted many times. This chain joins TRBV10-3 and TRBJ2-1; D gene unclear. The CDR3 is 14 amino acids. Per the germline V gene, CDR1 is ENHRY and CDR2 is SYGVKD. V was clipped by 4 bases and J by 6 bases, with 13 bases between them. This CDR3 reads CAISGTPESNEQFF. DNA of the CDR3: TGTGCCATCAGTGGCACACCCGAAAGCAATGAGCAGTTCTTC.

This clonotype was detected a few times. The V gene is TRBV5-1, the J gene TRBJ2-7; 7 bases line up with TRBD1. With 4 bases clipped from V and 6 bases from J, the junction kept 16 bases outside the gene matches. CDR3 length: 16 residues. Germline V gene lookup returns CDR1 SGHRS and CDR2 YFSETQ. This CDR3 is CASSQDRRTLGFEQYF. The CDR3, as DNA: TGCGCCAGCAGCCAGGACAGGCGCACTCTCGGGTTCGAGCAGTACTTC.

Many counts were recorded for this clonotype. V and J are TRBV7-9 and TRBJ2-1; 10 bases are a match to TRBD1. Looked up from germline, CDR1 is SEHNR and CDR2 is FQNEAQ (reference sequence). The CDR3 runs 16 residues. V gave up 1 base and J gave up 3 bases; unmatched junction bases: 3. The DNA of the CDR3 is TGTGCCAGCAGCTTAGGGGACAGGGGTAACTACAATGAGCAGTTCTTC. Residues: CASSLGDRGNYNEQFF.

The J gene is TRBJ1-4, the V gene TRBV4-3, with D unresolved. The CDR3 covers 13 residues. Germline V CDR1 and CDR2: LGHNA, YSLEER. Trimming pared 0 bases from V and 8 bases from J, leaving 7 bases between. This chain's CDR3 is CASSQDWAEKLFF. The CDR3 DNA sequence: TGCGCCAGCAGCCAAGATTGGGCGGAAAAACTGTTTTTT.

The J gene is TRBJ2-1, the V gene TRBV28; D may be TRBD2 (6 bases). The CDR3 covers 15 residues. The V gene lost 5 bases and the J gene lost 16 bases, with 27 bases spanning the gap. CDR1 and CDR2 (germline): MDHEN, SYDVKM. CDR3: CASSANIALSGKVFF. In DNA form, the CDR3 reads TGTGCCAGCAGTGCAAATATAGCCCTTAGCGGTAAGGTCTTCTTC.

This clonotype was seen ten or more times. The chain uses TRBV11-2 and TRBJ2-3, with TRBD1 matching 11 bases. The V gene's germline CDR1 is SGHAT and CDR2 FQNNGV. With V trimmed by 0 bases and J by 5 bases, 7 bases remained unmatched. The length of the CDR3 is 17 residues. CDR3 protein: CASSLEFGQGAIDTQYF. The CDR3 DNA is TGTGCCAGCAGCTTAGAGTTTGGACAGGGGGCAATAGATACGCAGTATTTT.

This chain links TRBV12-3 or TRBV12-4 with TRBJ2-1; 9 bases map to TRBD2. The V segment lost 3 bases and the J segment 7 bases; nucleotides outside the gene matches: 10. CDR3 length: 16 residues. This CDR3 reads CASSFDLGLAGNEQFF. Written as DNA, the CDR3 is TGTGCCAGCAGTTTTGACTTGGGACTAGCTGGGAATGAGCAGTTCTTC.

The chain couples TRBV2 to TRBJ1-4, with TRBD1 matching over 9 bases. V was pared by 6 bases and J by 6 bases, with 5 bases of the junction left unmatched. The V gene's germline CDR1 is SNHLY and CDR2 FYNNEI. This CDR3 region has 14 residues. This CDR3 reads CASSEDRGYEKLFF. CDR3 sequence (DNA): TGTGCCAGCAGCGAGGACAGGGGATATGAAAAACTGTTTTTT.

This clonotype was counted many times. The V and J genes are TRBV20-1 and TRBJ1-4, with D possibly TRBD1 on 5 matching bases. The V gene lost 4 bases and the J gene lost 8 bases, with 14 bases spanning the gap. Germline V gives CDR1 DFQATT, CDR2 SNEGSKA (reference sequence). CDR3 length equals 13 residues. This chain's CDR3 is CSAKSGGGEKLFF. CDR3 DNA: TGCAGTGCTAAGAGCGGGGGAGGGGAAAAACTGTTTTTT.

This clonotype showed up just a few times. The chain carries TRBV20-1 and TRBJ2-1, with 7 bases identical to TRBD2. Germline CDR1 and CDR2: DFQATT and SNEGSKA (reference sequence). This CDR3 spans 12 amino acids. V dropped 0 bases and J dropped 9; count of bases not matched to a gene: 2. In DNA, the CDR3 is TGCAGTGCTAGAGAGACTAGCCGTGAGCAGTTCTTC. It yields the protein CSARETSREQFF.

This clonotype was observed a handful of times. The chain has TRBV12-3 or TRBV12-4 and TRBJ2-7; perhaps TRBD1 as D (6 bases). V lost 6 bases and J 0 bases, leaving 15 bases between the germline ends. The CDR3 consists of 15 residues. The CDR3 protein is CASSLTGSSSYEQYF. DNA for the CDR3: TGTGCCAGCAGCCTTACAGGGTCGAGCTCCTACGAGCAGTACTTC.

This clonotype was observed at least ten times. CDR3 sequence (DNA): TGTGCCAGCAGCCCCGGACTAGCGGGGTCCACAGATACGCAGTATTTT. Translating it yields CASSPGLAGSTDTQYF. The rearrangement links TRBV7-9 to TRBJ2-3, with 12 bases fitting TRBD2. CDR1 and CDR2 from the germline V gene are SEHNR and FQNEAQ (reference sequence). CDR3 length equals 16 residues. Trimming cost V 5 bases and J 2 bases; bases outside gene matches: 5.